The clone carrying this T cell receptor (beta chain) was seen more than once but under ten times. V was clipped by 3 bases and J by 6 bases, with 8 bases between them. Germline CDR1 SQVTM, CDR2 ANQGSEA. This CDR3 spans 12 amino acids. One entry per CDR3 protein results from TCRdb running MiXCR on the 5' RACE reads. Of 270,000 or so distinct CDR3 sequences listed, about 8% were seen once; the top ten hold approximately 3%. This sample stems from a study of identical twins. These data also formed part of another study, on yellow fever vaccine responses in identical twins.

Sequencing was carried out using CD8+ T cells sorted from blood. The TCR originated in a young woman in good health. J is TRBJ2-2 and V is TRBV29-1; perhaps TRBD1 as D (6 bases). The CDR3: CSVDRGPGELFF. In DNA form, the CDR3 reads TGCAGCGTTGACAGGGGCCCCGGGGAGCTGTTTTTT.